These 20 T cell receptor beta chains share one sample of origin, sequenced in a study of neurological immune-mediated disorders. Each CDR3 protein is one row after TCRdb ran MiXCR on the 5' RACE reads. This table holds 60,000 to 90,000 distinct CDR3 sequences, roughly 10% found once. Described time point: longitudinal time-point 1 (baseline). The sequenced material came from PBMCs. Receptor source: a man aged 25-40 years in good health.

This clonotype was counted many times. This chain uses TRBV28 with TRBJ2-7; D is uncertain. V was clipped by 1 base and J by 3 bases, with 13 bases between them. Germline CDR1 MDHEN, CDR2 SYDVKM. The CDR3 extends over 15 amino acids. This chain's CDR3 is CASSLSESGRYEQYF. The CDR3 bases are TGTGCCAGCAGTTTATCGGAGTCAGGTCGCTACGAGCAGTACTTC.

This clonotype was counted a few times. The chain couples TRBV27 to TRBJ2-5; D is perhaps TRBD1 or TRBD2 (6 bases each). Trimming shortened V by 0 bases and J by 4 bases, and 12 bases separated the two germline ends. This CDR3 has 15 amino acids. Germline assignment: CDR1 MNHEY and CDR2 SMNVEV (reference sequence). In nucleotides, the CDR3 is TGTGCCAGCAGTTTATCGGGGGGCGAGGGAGAGACCCAGTACTTC. This translates into CASSLSGGEGETQYF.

The rearrangement joins TRBV7-6 to TRBJ2-7; 13 nucleotides align to TRBD2. Germline V CDR1 and CDR2: SGHVS, FNYEAQ. V shed 2 bases, J shed 4 bases, and the junction held 2 bases outside the gene matches. CDR3 length: 15 amino acids. The CDR3 is CASSLWTSGSYEQYF. DNA of the CDR3: TGTGCCAGCAGCTTATGGACTAGCGGGAGTTACGAGCAGTACTTC.

A word on this clonotype: The germline gene is not matched at one end of the junction; a read error may be the cause. V and J are TRBV9 and TRBJ2-2, with 7 bases aligning to TRBD1. The germline CDR1 and CDR2 sequences are SGDLS and YYNGEE. This CDR3 comprises 15 residues. The CDR3 loop reads CASSYGQENTGELIF. CDR3 nucleotide sequence: TGTGCCAGCAGCTACGGACAGGAGAACACCGGGGAGCTGATTTTT.

This clonotype was seen ten or more times. The genes are TRBV9 and TRBJ1-2; perhaps TRBD1 as D (5 bases). CDR1 is SGDLS, CDR2 YYNGEE, per germline. This CDR3 is built from 16 residues. The V and J ends lost 0 bases and 4 bases respectively, with 16 bases between them. The DNA for the CDR3 is TGTGCCAGCAGCGTAGTAGGACACCCGGACGGCTATGGCTACACCTTC. Translation gives CASSVVGHPDGYGYTF. The full variable domain, rest sourced from reference TRBV9 and TRBJ1-2, is DSGVTQTPKHLITATGQRVTLRCSPRSGDLSVYWYQQSLDQGLQFLIQYYNGEERAKGNILERFSAQQFPDLHSELNLSSLELGDSALYFCASSVVGHPDGYGYTFGSGTRLTVV.

This clonotype was seen repeatedly, ten times or more. The V call is TRBV28, the J call TRBJ1-6, with 10 bases fitting TRBD1. The CDR3 sequence is 15 residues long. J was trimmed by 8 bases and V by 7 bases; bases with no gene match: 8. Germline-derived CDR1 and CDR2 are MDHEN and SYDVKM. DNA for the CDR3: TGTGCCAGCAACGAGGGGACAGGGGTAGATTCACCCCTCCACTTT. Protein product: CASNEGTGVDSPLHF.

In this sample, this clonotype turned up a few times. The rearrangement links TRBV9 to TRBJ2-7; D not resolved. CDR3 length equals 15 residues. The V and J ends lost 3 bases and 5 bases respectively, with 18 bases between them. CDR1 and CDR2 (germline): SGDLS, YYNGEE. This chain's CDR3 is CASSDPTAGVNEQYF. The CDR3 DNA reads as TGTGCCAGCAGCGACCCGACCGCAGGAGTAAACGAGCAGTACTTC.

To note about this clonotype: A read error may be the cause here, since a much bigger clone is one base away. The V and J genes are TRBV5-1 and TRBJ1-1; TRBD1 agrees at 9 bases. Germline CDR1 is SGHRS and CDR2 is YFSETQ. The CDR3 totals 13 residues. CDR3 sequence: CASSGTGNTEALF. CDR3 nucleotides: TGCGCCAGCAGCGGGACAGGGAACACTGAAGCTTTATTT.

This clonotype came up many times. CDR3 bases: TGTGCCAGCAGTTCGACAGGGGGCTTGGAAAAACTGTTTTTT. Translation: CASSSTGGLEKLFF. V is TRBV12-3 or TRBV12-4 and J is TRBJ1-4, with 10 bases aligning to TRBD1. The CDR3 totals 14 residues. V lost 4 bases, J lost 8 bases, and 4 bases stayed unmatched.

This clonotype came up many times. The rearrangement uses TRBV6-2 or TRBV6-3 and TRBJ2-1; the match to TRBD2 covers 15 bases. V was clipped by 8 bases and J by 9 bases; unmatched bases: 8. The germline V gene encodes CDR1 MNHEY and CDR2 SVGEGT. The CDR3 has 15 residues. The CDR3 nucleotides read TGTGCCAGCGTCGGGACTAGCGGGAGGTATGGTGAGCAGTTCTTC. Residues: CASVGTSGRYGEQFF.

This clonotype has a count of ten or more. V usage is TRBV29-1 and J usage is TRBJ1-1, with 7 nucleotides matching TRBD1. After removal of 4 bases from V and 1 base from J, the junction contained 6 bases not matched to a gene. Germline CDR1 is SQVTM and CDR2 is ANQGSEA. This CDR3 is 14 amino acids long. This CDR3 is CSVARAGGNTEAFF. The DNA for the CDR3 is TGCAGCGTTGCCAGGGCAGGGGGGAACACTGAAGCTTTCTTT.

This sequence joins TRBV5-6 and TRBJ2-5; D uncertain. This CDR3 spans 14 amino acids. The V and J ends lost 0 bases and 1 base respectively, with 7 bases between them. Germline CDR1 is SGHDT and CDR2 is YYEEEE. The CDR3 loop reads CASSLDRIQETQYF. CDR3 in DNA: TGTGCCAGCAGCTTGGACAGAATCCAAGAGACCCAGTACTTC.

This clonotype occurred many times. The chain recombines TRBV3-1 with TRBJ2-4, with D uncertain. V lost 1 base, J lost 3 bases, and 4 bases lay in between. Germline V gene sequence: CDR1 LGHDT, CDR2 YNNKEL (reference sequence). The CDR3 has 13 residues. As DNA, the CDR3 is TGTGCCAGCAGCCAAGCCAGCAAAAACATTCAGTACTTC. Protein sequence: CASSQASKNIQYF.

This clonotype was detected many times. The CDR3 region has the DNA TGCAGGGGGTCAGAGGGGAGTGAGGCTTTCTTT. This codes for CRGSEGSEAFF. The V call is TRBV20-1, the J call TRBJ1-1; TRBD1 might be the D (5 bases). Germline CDR1 is DFQATT and CDR2 is SNEGSKA (reference sequence). The CDR3 is 11 amino acids.

This clonotype was seen repeatedly, ten times or more. The junction departs from germline at one end; a sequencing error may be responsible. The genes are TRBV20-1 and TRBJ2-5; D perhaps matches TRBD2 (7 bases). The CDR3 sequence is 14 residues long. Germline CDR1 is DFQATT and CDR2 is SNEGSKA (reference sequence). The CDR3 DNA is TGCAGTGCCAGAGGGCGGGGGCTCGGGGAGACCCAGTACTTC. This translates into CSARGRGLGETQYF.

This clonotype has ten or more counts. The chain employs TRBV5-1 and TRBJ2-3; no firm D call. The CDR3 covers 11 residues. The V gene lost 2 bases and the J gene lost 2 bases, with 0 bases spanning the gap. Germline-derived CDR1 and CDR2 are SGHRS and YFSETQ. CDR3: CASSFTDTQYF. CDR3 coding DNA: TGCGCCAGCAGCTTCACAGATACGCAGTATTTT.

Many counts were recorded for this clonotype. The J gene is TRBJ1-5, the V gene TRBV28; a possible D gene is TRBD1 (5 bases). Deletions cut 6 bases from V and 5 bases from J, with 14 bases between. The germline CDR1 and CDR2 sequences are MDHEN and SYDVKM. This CDR3 region has 14 residues. CDR3 loop: CASRPSGGDQPQHF. For the CDR3, the DNA is TGTGCCAGCAGACCCTCCGGGGGGGATCAGCCCCAGCATTTT.

This clonotype showed up many times. This chain links TRBV2 with TRBJ2-1, with 8 bases lining up with TRBD2. The CDR3 is 13 amino acids. Per the germline V gene, CDR1 is SNHLY and CDR2 is FYNNEI. The junction had 2 bases not matched to a gene; V was cut back by 6 bases and J by 4 bases. The CDR3 region has the DNA TGTGCCAGCAGCACTAGCGGATACAATGAGCAGTTCTTC. The encoded protein is CASSTSGYNEQFF.

This clonotype was seen repeatedly, ten times or more. The chain employs TRBV10-3 and TRBJ1-2; D unclear. From germline, CDR1 is ENHRY and CDR2 SYGVKD. The ends were cut back, 6 bases at V and 6 bases at J, with 14 bases in the middle. There are 13 residues in the CDR3. The CDR3 region is CAISSGSENGYTF. CDR3 sequence (DNA): TGTGCCATCAGCAGCGGGTCGGAGAATGGCTACACCTTC.

This clonotype was seen at least ten times. The chain couples TRBV12-3 or TRBV12-4 to TRBJ1-5, with 7 bases fitting TRBD1. Germline trimming cut 5 bases from V and 5 bases from J; bases unmatched to any gene: 3. The CDR3 consists of 13 residues. CDR3 bases: TGTGCCAGCAGTATACAGGGGCATCAGCCCCAGCATTTT. Encoded protein: CASSIQGHQPQHF.